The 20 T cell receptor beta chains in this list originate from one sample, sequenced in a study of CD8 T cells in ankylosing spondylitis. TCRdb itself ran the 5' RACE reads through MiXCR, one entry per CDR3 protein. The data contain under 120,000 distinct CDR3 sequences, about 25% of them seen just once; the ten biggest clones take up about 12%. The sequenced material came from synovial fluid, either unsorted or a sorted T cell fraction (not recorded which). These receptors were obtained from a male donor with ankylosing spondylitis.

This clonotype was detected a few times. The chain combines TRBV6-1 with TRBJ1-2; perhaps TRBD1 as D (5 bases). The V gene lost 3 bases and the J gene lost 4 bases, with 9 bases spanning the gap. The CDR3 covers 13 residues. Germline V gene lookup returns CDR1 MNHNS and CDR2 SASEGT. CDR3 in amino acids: CASSDDSSYGYTF. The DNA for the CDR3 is TGTGCCAGCAGTGACGACAGTTCCTATGGCTACACCTTC.

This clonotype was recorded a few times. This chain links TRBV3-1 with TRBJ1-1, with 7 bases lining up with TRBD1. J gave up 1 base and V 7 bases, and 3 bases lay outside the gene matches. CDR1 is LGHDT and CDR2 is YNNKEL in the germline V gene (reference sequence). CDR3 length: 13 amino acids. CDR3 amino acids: CASNHRGNTEAFF. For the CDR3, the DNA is TGTGCCAGCAACCACAGGGGGAACACTGAAGCTTTCTTT.

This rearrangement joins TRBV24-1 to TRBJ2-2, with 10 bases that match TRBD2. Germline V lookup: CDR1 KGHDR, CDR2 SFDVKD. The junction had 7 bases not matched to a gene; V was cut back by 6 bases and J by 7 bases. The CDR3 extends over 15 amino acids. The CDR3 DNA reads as TGTGCCACCAGTACTAGCGGGGCCCTTGGCGGGGAGCTGTTTTTT. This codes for CATSTSGALGGELFF.

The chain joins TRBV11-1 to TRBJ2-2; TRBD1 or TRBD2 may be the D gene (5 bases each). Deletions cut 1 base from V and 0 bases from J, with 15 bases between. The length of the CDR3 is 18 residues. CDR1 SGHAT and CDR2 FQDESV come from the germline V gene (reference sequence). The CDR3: CASSLEVGRISNTGELFF. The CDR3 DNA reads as TGTGCCAGCAGCTTAGAGGTGGGACGTATTTCGAACACCGGGGAGCTGTTTTTT.

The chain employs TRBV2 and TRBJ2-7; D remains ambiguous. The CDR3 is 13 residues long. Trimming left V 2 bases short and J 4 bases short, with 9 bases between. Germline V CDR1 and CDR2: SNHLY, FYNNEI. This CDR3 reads CASSESLGYEQYV. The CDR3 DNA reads TGTGCCAGCAGTGAAAGTTTGGGATACGAGCAGTACGTC.

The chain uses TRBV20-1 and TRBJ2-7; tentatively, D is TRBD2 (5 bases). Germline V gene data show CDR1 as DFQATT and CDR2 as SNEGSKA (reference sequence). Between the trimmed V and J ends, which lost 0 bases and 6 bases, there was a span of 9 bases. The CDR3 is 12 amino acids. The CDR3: CSARDGVSEQYF. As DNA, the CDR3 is TGCAGTGCTAGAGACGGGGTCAGCGAGCAGTACTTC.

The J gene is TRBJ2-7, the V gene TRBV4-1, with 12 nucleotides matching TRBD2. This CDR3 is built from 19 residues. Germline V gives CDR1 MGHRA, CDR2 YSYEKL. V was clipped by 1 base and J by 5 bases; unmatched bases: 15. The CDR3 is CASSQGTSGTTPGPDEQYF. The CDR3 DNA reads TGCGCCAGCAGCCAAGGGACTAGCGGGACCACACCGGGCCCCGACGAGCAGTACTTC.

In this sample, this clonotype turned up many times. The CDR3 here is CASSPTQGSGYTF. CDR3 nucleotide sequence: TGTGCCAGCAGTCCCACACAGGGTAGTGGCTACACCTTC. The V call is TRBV12-3 or TRBV12-4, the J call TRBJ1-2, with TRBD1 as a possible D gene (6 bases). V shed 5 bases and J shed 7 bases, with 14 bases lying between them. CDR3 size: 13 residues.

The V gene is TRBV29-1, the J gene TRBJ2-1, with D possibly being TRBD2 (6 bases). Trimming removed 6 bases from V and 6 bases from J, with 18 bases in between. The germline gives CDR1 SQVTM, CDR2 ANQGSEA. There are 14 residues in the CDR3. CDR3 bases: TGCAGCGTCGAATGGCGGGGAACCTTCAATGAGCAGTTCTTC. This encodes CSVEWRGTFNEQFF.

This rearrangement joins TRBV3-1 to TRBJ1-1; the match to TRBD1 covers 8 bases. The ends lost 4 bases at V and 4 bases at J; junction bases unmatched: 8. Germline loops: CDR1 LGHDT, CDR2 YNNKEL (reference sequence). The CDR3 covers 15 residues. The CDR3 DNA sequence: TGTGCCAGCAGCCCAGTTCTAGGACAGGGCACTGAAGCTTTCTTT. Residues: CASSPVLGQGTEAFF.

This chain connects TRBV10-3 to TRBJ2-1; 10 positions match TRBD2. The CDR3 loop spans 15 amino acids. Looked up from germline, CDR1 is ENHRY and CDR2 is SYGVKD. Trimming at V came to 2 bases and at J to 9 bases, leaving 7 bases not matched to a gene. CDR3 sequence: CAISENSGRGGEQFF. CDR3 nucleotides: TGTGCCATCAGTGAGAACAGCGGGAGGGGGGGTGAGCAGTTCTTC.

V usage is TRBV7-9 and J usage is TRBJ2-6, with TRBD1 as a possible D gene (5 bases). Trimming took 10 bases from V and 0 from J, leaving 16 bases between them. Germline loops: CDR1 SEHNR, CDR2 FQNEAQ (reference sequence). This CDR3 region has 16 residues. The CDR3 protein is CAKGQAGFSGANVLTF. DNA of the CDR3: TGTGCCAAAGGACAAGCCGGATTCTCTGGGGCCAACGTCCTGACTTTC.

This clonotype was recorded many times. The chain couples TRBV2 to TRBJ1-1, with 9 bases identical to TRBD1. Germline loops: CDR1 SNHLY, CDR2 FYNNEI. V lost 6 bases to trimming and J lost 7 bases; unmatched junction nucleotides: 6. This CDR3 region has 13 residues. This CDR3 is CASSWTGVYEAFF. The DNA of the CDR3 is TGTGCCAGCAGCTGGACAGGGGTTTATGAAGCTTTCTTT. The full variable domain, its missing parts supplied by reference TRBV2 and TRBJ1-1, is EPEVTQTPSHQVTQMGQEVILRCVPISNHLYFYWYRQILGQKVEFLVSFYNNEISEKSEIFDDQFSVERPDGSNFTLKIRSTKLEDSAMYFCASSWTGVYEAFFGQGTRLTVV.

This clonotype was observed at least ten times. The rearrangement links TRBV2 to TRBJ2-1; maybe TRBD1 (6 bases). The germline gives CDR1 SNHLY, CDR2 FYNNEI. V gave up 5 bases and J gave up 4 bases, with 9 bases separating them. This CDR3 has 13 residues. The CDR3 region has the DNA TGTGCCAGCAGTCAAACAGGGTACAATGAGCAGTTCTTC. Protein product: CASSQTGYNEQFF.

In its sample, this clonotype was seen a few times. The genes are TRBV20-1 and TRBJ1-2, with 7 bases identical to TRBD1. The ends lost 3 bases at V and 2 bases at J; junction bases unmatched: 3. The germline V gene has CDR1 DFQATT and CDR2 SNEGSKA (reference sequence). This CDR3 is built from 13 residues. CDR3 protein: CSASGDRNYGYTF. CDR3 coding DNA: TGCAGTGCTAGCGGGGACAGAAACTATGGCTACACCTTC.

The CDR3 protein is CASSDGLRNEQFF. The DNA of the CDR3 is TGCGCCAGCAGTGATGGGCTGAGGAATGAGCAGTTCTTC. The chain links TRBV10-1 to TRBJ2-1; D ambiguous. Germline CDR1 is WNHNN and CDR2 is SYGVQD (reference sequence). The V and J ends lost 3 bases and 7 bases respectively, with 10 bases between them. CDR3 length equals 13 residues.

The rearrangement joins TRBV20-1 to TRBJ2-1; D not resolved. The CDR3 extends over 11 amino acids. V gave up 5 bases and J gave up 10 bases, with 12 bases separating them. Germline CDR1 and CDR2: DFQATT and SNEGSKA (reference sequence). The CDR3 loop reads CSALGNREQFF. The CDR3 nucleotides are TGCAGTGCTTTGGGCAACCGGGAGCAGTTCTTC.

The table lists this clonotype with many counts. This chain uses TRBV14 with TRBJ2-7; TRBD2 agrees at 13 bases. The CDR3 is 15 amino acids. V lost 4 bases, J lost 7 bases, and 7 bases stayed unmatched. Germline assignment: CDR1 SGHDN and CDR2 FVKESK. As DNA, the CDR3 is TGTGCCAGCAGCCCCCGACTAGCGGGAGGAGGTGAGCAGTACTTC. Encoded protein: CASSPRLAGGGEQYF.

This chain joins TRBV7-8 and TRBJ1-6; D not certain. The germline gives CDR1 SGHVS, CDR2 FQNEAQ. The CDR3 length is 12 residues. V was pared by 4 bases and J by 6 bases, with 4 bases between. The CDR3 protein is CASSSLNSPLHF. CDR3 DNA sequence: TGTGCCAGCAGCTCTCTTAATTCACCCCTCCACTTT.

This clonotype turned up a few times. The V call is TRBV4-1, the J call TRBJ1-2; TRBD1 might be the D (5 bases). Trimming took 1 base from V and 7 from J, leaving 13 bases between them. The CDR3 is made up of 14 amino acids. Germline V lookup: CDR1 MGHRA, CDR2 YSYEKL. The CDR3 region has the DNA TGCGCCAGCAGCCAAGCAACAGGTGGTGGTGGCTACACCTTC. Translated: CASSQATGGGGYTF.